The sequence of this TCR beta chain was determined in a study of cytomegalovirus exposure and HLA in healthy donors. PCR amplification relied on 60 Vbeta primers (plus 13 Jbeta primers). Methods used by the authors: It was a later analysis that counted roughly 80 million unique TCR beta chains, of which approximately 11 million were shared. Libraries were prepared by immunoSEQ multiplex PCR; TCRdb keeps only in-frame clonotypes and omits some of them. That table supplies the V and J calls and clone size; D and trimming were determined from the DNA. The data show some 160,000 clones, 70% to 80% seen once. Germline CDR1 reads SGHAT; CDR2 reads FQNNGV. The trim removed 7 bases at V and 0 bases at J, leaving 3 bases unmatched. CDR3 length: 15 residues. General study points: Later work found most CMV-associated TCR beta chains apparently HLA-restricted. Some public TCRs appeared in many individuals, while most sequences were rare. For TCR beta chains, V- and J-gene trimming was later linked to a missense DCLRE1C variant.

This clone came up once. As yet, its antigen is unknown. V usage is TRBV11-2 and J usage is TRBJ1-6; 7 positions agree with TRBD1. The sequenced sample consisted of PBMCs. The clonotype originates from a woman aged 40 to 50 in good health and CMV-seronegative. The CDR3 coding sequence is TGTGCCAGCACCAGGGGGAGCTCCTATAATTCACCCCTCCACTTT. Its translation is CASTRGSSYNSPLHF.